These 30 T cell receptor beta chains were all obtained from the same sample, sequenced in a study of regulatory T cells in long-lasting Graves disease. Arm-PCR of CDR3 regions with iRepertoire HTBI primers generated TCR beta libraries. TCRdb passed the multiplex PCR reads through MiXCR, listing each CDR3 protein once. The profile shows approximately 470,000 distinct CDR3 sequences, 15% to 20% of them singletons. The time point: newly diagnosed GD, antithyroid drugs for less than 3 months. Construction of the TCR library relied on RNA isolated from PBMCs. These data also formed part of another study, on T cells in Graves' hyperthyroidism and ophthalmopathy.

The sequenced sample was peripheral blood mononuclear cells (PBMCs), obtained at new diagnosis, from a patient treated with antithyroid drugs. The receptors originated from a man aged 35 to 55 with Graves disease.

The sample holds many counts of this clonotype. At one of its ends the junction is not consistent with the germline gene, which may arise from a read error. The rearrangement joins TRBV5-1 to TRBJ2-2; D unclear. This CDR3 comprises 15 residues. The germline V gene encodes CDR1 SGHRS and CDR2 YFSETQ. The CDR3 nucleotides read TGTGCCAGCAGCTTGAGGACGGGGAACACCGGGGAGCTGTTTTTT. Protein product: CASSLRTGNTGELFF.

With regard to this clonotype: The junction does not match germline at one end; this may be a read error. This sequence joins TRBV20-1 and TRBJ2-1, with unresolved D. CDR1 and CDR2 from the germline V gene are DFQATT and SNEGSKA (reference sequence). This CDR3 contains 12 residues. The CDR3 region is CSAPQNYNGQFF. DNA for the CDR3: TGCAGTGCTCCTCAGAATTACAATGGGCAGTTCTTC.

The table lists this clonotype with many counts. V is TRBV18 and J is TRBJ1-2; D gene unclear. V lost 6 bases and J 3 bases, leaving 5 bases between the germline ends. Germline-derived CDR1 and CDR2 are KGHSH and LQKENI. The CDR3 covers 11 residues. The CDR3 reads CASSSDYGYTF. CDR3 sequence (DNA): TGTGCCAGCTCCTCCGACTATGGCTACACCTTC.

As concerns this clonotype: A much larger clone sits a single nucleotide away, making a read error possible. V is TRBV12-3 or TRBV12-4 and J is TRBJ2-3; 10 positions agree with TRBD2. This CDR3 has 17 residues. V trimming: 3 bases; J trimming: 10 bases; junction bases outside the gene matches: 16. CDR3 protein: CASSFRLAGLRPDAQYF. The CDR3 nucleotides are TGTGCCAGCAGTTTCCGACTAGCGGGCTTGAGACCGGATGCGCAGTATTTT.

This clonotype was counted at least ten times. V usage is TRBV20-1 and J usage is TRBJ2-7; the D gene is possibly TRBD1 (5 bases). The CDR3 has 13 amino acids. The germline V gene has CDR1 DFQATT and CDR2 SNEGSKA (reference sequence). V was pared by 6 bases and J by 5 bases, with 17 bases between. CDR3 nucleotide sequence: TGCAGTGCCAGGGCCGGGCCGGTCCACGAGCAGTACTTC. It translates to CSARAGPVHEQYF.

As for this clonotype: A read error is possible here, since a much larger clone lies one base away. The chain recombines TRBV7-4 with TRBJ2-5; 11 nucleotides line up with TRBD2. The germline V gene has CDR1 SGHVT and CDR2 SQSDAQ. CDR3 length equals 17 residues. The CDR3 DNA sequence: TGTGTCAGCAGGCCGAATCCGGGACTAGCGGCCGAAAGGGCCCAGTACTTC. Protein sequence: CVSRPNPGLAAERAQYF.

This clonotype was seen ten or more times. One end of the junction fails to match germline, which may point to a read error. J is TRBJ2-7 and V is TRBV5-1; D gene uncertain. The germline gives CDR1 SGHRS, CDR2 YFSETQ. The CDR3 is made up of 13 amino acids. This chain's CDR3 is CASSLAPSYEQYF. CDR3 nucleotide sequence: TGTGCCAGCAGCTTAGCCCCGTCCTACGAGCAGTACTTC.

This clonotype was seen repeatedly, ten times or more. The chain uses TRBV30 and TRBJ2-5, with 10 nucleotides matching TRBD2. The germline V gene has CDR1 GTSNPN and CDR2 SVGIG (reference sequence). The junction had 5 bases not matched to a gene; V was cut back by 0 bases and J by 1 base. The CDR3 is 16 amino acids. The CDR3 here is CAWSVGEREGQETQYF. The CDR3 bases are TGTGCCTGGAGTGTAGGCGAGCGGGAGGGCCAAGAGACCCAGTACTTC.

This clonotype occurred many times. V usage is TRBV7-9 and J usage is TRBJ2-1; TRBD2 matches 11 bases. This CDR3 region has 17 residues. V was pared by 6 bases and J by 2 bases, with 9 bases of the junction left unmatched. Germline CDR1 SEHNR, CDR2 FQNEAQ (reference sequence). The CDR3 is CASRKAGLADAYNEQFF. CDR3 DNA sequence: TGTGCCAGCAGGAAGGCGGGACTAGCGGACGCCTACAATGAGCAGTTCTTC.

This clonotype appeared many times. This chain joins TRBV2 and TRBJ1-5; possibly TRBD1 for D (5 bases). The CDR3 runs 13 residues. Germline assignment: CDR1 SNHLY and CDR2 FYNNEI. CDR3 sequence reads: CATQGDSNQPQHF. Here the CDR3 DNA reads TGTGCGACTCAAGGGGATAGCAATCAGCCCCAGCATTTT.

At least ten counts were recorded for this clonotype. CDR3 in amino acids: CATSSGGTDFYEQYF. The CDR3 bases are TGTGCCACCAGCTCCGGAGGGACGGATTTCTACGAGCAGTACTTC. The chain joins TRBV24-1 to TRBJ2-7; D possibly corresponds to TRBD2 (6 bases). This CDR3 region has 15 residues. CDR1 and CDR2 (germline): KGHDR, SFDVKD. With 7 bases removed from V and 3 bases from J, the gap between germline ends came to 18 bases.

In this sample, this clonotype turned up a few times. The chain couples TRBV15 to TRBJ2-7; possible D gene TRBD1, 5 bases. CDR1 and CDR2 from the germline V gene are LNHNV and YYDKDF (reference sequence). Between the trimmed V and J ends, which lost 8 bases and 2 bases, there was a span of 16 bases. The CDR3 covers 14 residues. The CDR3 nucleotides are TGTGCCACCGCTAAGGGGCCAGGGCCCTACGAGCAGTACTTC. Translating it yields CATAKGPGPYEQYF. The complete variable domain, with remaining parts taken from reference TRBV15 and TRBJ2-7, reads DAMVIQNPRYQVTQFGKPVTLSCSQTLNHNVMYWYQQKSSQAPKLLFHYYDKDFNNEADTPDNFQSRRPNTSFCFLDIRSPGLGDTAMYLCATAKGPGPYEQYFGPGTRLTVT.

This clonotype was recorded many times. The chain uses TRBV7-3 and TRBJ2-2; the D gene is possibly TRBD2 (6 bases). The germline V gene has CDR1 SGHTA and CDR2 FQGTGA. V was cut by 4 bases and J by 0 bases, with 9 bases left in between. The CDR3 totals 15 residues. The CDR3 region has the DNA TGTGCCAGCAGCTGGGACTTCCCGAACACCGGGGAGCTGTTTTTT. Translated, it gives CASSWDFPNTGELFF.

This clonotype was seen many times. V is TRBV2 and J is TRBJ2-5; unclear D gene. The CDR3 is 16 residues long. With 6 bases removed from V and 1 base from J, the gap between germline ends came to 18 bases. Looked up from germline, CDR1 is SNHLY and CDR2 is FYNNEI. CDR3 residues: CASRSPPSTRQETQYF. CDR3 DNA sequence: TGTGCCAGCAGGTCGCCCCCGTCTACTCGCCAAGAGACCCAGTACTTC.

This clonotype was detected ten times or more. The chain recombines TRBV7-6 with TRBJ2-3; the D is unclear. This CDR3 contains 14 residues. The V and J ends lost 2 bases and 4 bases respectively, with 10 bases between them. The germline gives CDR1 SGHVS, CDR2 FNYEAQ. In DNA form, the CDR3 reads TGTGCCAGCAGCTTACGGGCGACGGCAGATACGCAGTATTTT. Residues: CASSLRATADTQYF.

The genes are TRBV28 and TRBJ1-2; TRBD1 aligns across 8 bases. The CDR3 loop spans 14 amino acids. Trimming removed 3 bases from V and 4 bases from J; junction bases left unmatched: 4. CDR1 MDHEN and CDR2 SYDVKM come from the germline V gene. The CDR3 loop is CASSFQGAAYGYTF. CDR3 DNA sequence: TGTGCCAGCAGTTTTCAGGGGGCGGCCTATGGCTACACCTTC.

About this clonotype: This probably arose from a read error, given a far larger clone one base away. This chain connects TRBV12-3 or TRBV12-4 to TRBJ2-1; D gene uncertain. The CDR3 is made up of 11 amino acids. V lost 2 bases and J 10 bases, leaving 6 bases between the germline ends. The CDR3 sequence: CASSLRYEQFF. CDR3 DNA sequence: TGTGCCAGCAGTTTAAGATACGAGCAGTTCTTC.

The chain has TRBV20-1 and TRBJ1-5; a possible D gene is TRBD1 (5 bases). Per the germline V gene, CDR1 is DFQATT and CDR2 is SNEGSKA (reference sequence). The CDR3 spans 15 residues. V lost 0 bases to trimming and J lost 4 bases, with 13 bases between them. The DNA of the CDR3 is TGCAGTGCTAGAGATCTACAGGAAGGGAATCAGCCCCAGCATTTT. Its protein product is CSARDLQEGNQPQHF.

This clonotype has more than one count but fewer than ten. The V gene is TRBV18, the J gene TRBJ2-7, with TRBD1 matching 7 bases. V was clipped by 6 bases and J by 2 bases; unmatched bases: 7. Germline V gene sequence: CDR1 KGHSH, CDR2 LQKENI. The CDR3 is 14 residues long. In nucleotides, the CDR3 is TGTGCCAGCTCCCACACCCAGGGGGCCTACGAGCAGTACTTC. It encodes CASSHTQGAYEQYF.

This clonotype was seen more than once but under ten times. This chain connects TRBV20-1 to TRBJ1-1; D remains ambiguous. V lost 0 bases, J lost 0 bases, and 11 bases lay in between. Germline CDR1 DFQATT, CDR2 SNEGSKA (reference sequence). The CDR3 has 15 residues. Here the CDR3 reads CSARDRTLLNTEAFF. DNA of the CDR3: TGCAGTGCTAGAGATCGTACACTTTTGAACACTGAAGCTTTCTTT.

This clonotype has a count of ten or more. The chain uses TRBV28 and TRBJ2-7, with D maybe TRBD1 (6 bases). This CDR3 comprises 13 residues. Trimming took off 5 bases at V and 5 bases at J, with 13 bases between the two ends. CDR1 is MDHEN and CDR2 is SYDVKM in the germline V gene. The CDR3 nucleotides read TGTGCCAGCAGTACAGGGTTCCCCCACGAGCAGTACTTC. It codes for CASSTGFPHEQYF.

In this sample, this clonotype turned up a few times. This may arise from a read error, as a much more abundant clone is one base away. V usage is TRBV7-9 and J usage is TRBJ1-1; no definite D call. V lost 1 base to trimming and J lost 6 bases, with 6 bases between them. This CDR3 has 12 amino acids. Germline V lookup: CDR1 SEHNR, CDR2 FQNEAQ (reference sequence). The CDR3 DNA reads as TGTGCCAGCAGCTTAGTCGGAGCTGAAGCTTTCTTT. Amino acids: CASSLVGAEAFF.

This clonotype was seen repeatedly, ten times or more. V usage is TRBV28 and J usage is TRBJ2-3, with D unclear. V lost 4 bases and J 0 bases, leaving 8 bases between the germline ends. The CDR3 is 14 amino acids. Germline CDR1 reads MDHEN; CDR2 reads SYDVKM. The DNA for the CDR3 is TGTGCCAGCAGTTCGGCTCCTAGCACAGATACGCAGTATTTT. This gives the protein CASSSAPSTDTQYF.

This clonotype was seen more than once but under ten times. The junction and the germline gene differ at one end; a read error may be behind it. The chain is built from TRBV27 and TRBJ2-1, with D maybe TRBD2 (6 bases). The tail of the sequence fits TRBJ2-5 better, so the J call may be wrong. The CDR3 covers 18 residues. Germline V lookup: CDR1 MNHEY, CDR2 SMNVEV (reference sequence). The CDR3 DNA is TGTGCCAACAGTCACCGGGGGAAGGACAACCGTCCACAAGAGACCCAGTACTTC. The encoded protein is CANSHRGKDNRPQETQYF.

This clonotype was counted a few times. A much larger clone differs from this one at a single base, so this may be a read error. The chain has TRBV11-2 and TRBJ2-3; D is perhaps TRBD2 (6 bases). The CDR3 is 16 amino acids. The germline V gene encodes CDR1 SGHAT and CDR2 FQNNGV. Trimming took 5 bases from V and 4 from J, leaving 19 bases between them. The CDR3, as DNA: TGTGCCAGCAGCCCCCGACTAGGGTCGGGCGCAGATACGCAGTATTTT. Amino acid sequence: CASSPRLGSGADTQYF.

This clonotype was recorded at least ten times. V gene TRBV12-3 or TRBV12-4 combines with J gene TRBJ1-2, with D perhaps TRBD1 (6 bases). Trimming stripped 6 bases from V and 8 bases from J, with 13 bases between. This CDR3 is 12 amino acids long. CDR3 DNA sequence: TGTGCCAGCAGAGAGGACAGTTACGGCTACACCTTC. Its protein product is CASREDSYGYTF.

Only a few counts were recorded for this clonotype. The chain has TRBV6-1 and TRBJ2-7, with D tentatively TRBD2 (5 bases). V lost 6 bases and J lost 2, with 20 bases in between. Germline V gene lookup returns CDR1 MNHNS and CDR2 SASEGT. This CDR3 has 16 amino acids. CDR3 DNA sequence: TGTGCCAGCAGACTCGTTGGAGGCGGCCCTCCCTACGAGCAGTACTTC. Encoded protein: CASRLVGGGPPYEQYF.

The sample holds many counts of this clonotype. The rearrangement uses TRBV20-1 and TRBJ2-7, with 9 bases matching TRBD1. J was trimmed by 2 bases and V by 6 bases; bases with no gene match: 8. The germline V gene encodes CDR1 DFQATT and CDR2 SNEGSKA (reference sequence). The CDR3 runs to 14 residues. CDR3 protein: CSAVGQGFTYEQYF. The CDR3 nucleotides are TGCAGTGCCGTGGGACAGGGATTTACCTACGAGCAGTACTTC.

The V and J genes are TRBV28 and TRBJ1-1, with no clear D. CDR1 is MDHEN and CDR2 is SYDVKM in the germline V gene. V lost 4 bases and J 1 base, leaving 7 bases between the germline ends. The CDR3 length is 13 residues. The CDR3 here is CASSSPQNTEAFF. DNA of the CDR3: TGTGCCAGCAGTTCACCCCAGAACACTGAAGCTTTCTTT.

In this sample, this clonotype turned up many times. The V and J genes are TRBV7-3 and TRBJ2-5, with 9 bases fitting TRBD1. The V and J ends lost 3 bases and 1 base, in that order; junction bases with no gene match: 15. The CDR3 runs 19 residues. Germline V gene sequence: CDR1 SGHTA, CDR2 FQGTGA. The DNA of the CDR3 is TGTGCCAGCAGCTTCCCCTCCAACGGACCGGACAGGGGCCAAGAGACCCAGTACTTC. Its translation: CASSFPSNGPDRGQETQYF.